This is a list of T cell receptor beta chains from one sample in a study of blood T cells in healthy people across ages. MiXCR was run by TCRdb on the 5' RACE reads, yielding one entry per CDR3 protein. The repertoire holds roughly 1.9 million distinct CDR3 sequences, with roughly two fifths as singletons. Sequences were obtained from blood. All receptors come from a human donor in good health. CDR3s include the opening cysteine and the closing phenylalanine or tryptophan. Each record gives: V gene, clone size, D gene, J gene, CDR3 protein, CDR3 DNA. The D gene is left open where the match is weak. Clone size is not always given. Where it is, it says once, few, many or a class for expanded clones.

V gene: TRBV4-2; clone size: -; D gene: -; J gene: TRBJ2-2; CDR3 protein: CASSQDAINTGELFF; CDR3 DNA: TGTGCCAGCAGCCAAGACGCAATCAACACCGGGGAGCTGTTTTTT
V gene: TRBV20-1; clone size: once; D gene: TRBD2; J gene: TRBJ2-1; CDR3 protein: CSARDRGGLAGGGSYNEQFF; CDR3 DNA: TGCAGTGCTAGAGATAGAGGCGGGCTAGCGGGGGGAGGATCCTACAATGAGCAGTTCTTC
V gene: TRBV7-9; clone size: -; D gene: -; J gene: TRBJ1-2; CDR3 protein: CASTSDRNYGYTF; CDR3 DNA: TGTGCCAGCACCTCCGACAGAAACTATGGCTACACCTTC
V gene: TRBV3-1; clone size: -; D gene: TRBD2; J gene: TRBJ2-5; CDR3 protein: CASSNGLAGGRETQYF; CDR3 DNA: TGTGCCAGCAGCAATGGACTAGCGGGGGGCCGGGAGACCCAGTACTTC
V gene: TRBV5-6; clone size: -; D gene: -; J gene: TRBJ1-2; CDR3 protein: CASSPIAGGYTF; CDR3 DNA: TGTGCCAGCAGCCCCATAGCGGGTGGCTACACCTTC
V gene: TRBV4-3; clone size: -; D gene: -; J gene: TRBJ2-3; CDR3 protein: CASSQELGRGSDTQYF; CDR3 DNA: TGCGCCAGCAGCCAAGAGCTCGGACGAGGTTCAGATACGCAGTATTTT
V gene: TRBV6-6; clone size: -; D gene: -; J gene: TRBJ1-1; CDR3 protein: CASSDGVDTEAFF; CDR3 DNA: TGTGCCAGCAGTGACGGGGTGGACACTGAAGCTTTCTTT
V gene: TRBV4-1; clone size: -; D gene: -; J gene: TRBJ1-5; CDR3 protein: CASSDWGFNQPQHF; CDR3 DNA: TGCGCCAGCAGCGATTGGGGTTTCAATCAGCCCCAGCATTTT
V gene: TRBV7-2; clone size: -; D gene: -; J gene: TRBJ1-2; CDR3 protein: CASSLVGSPTF; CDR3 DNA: TGTGCCAGCAGCTTAGTGGGGAGTCCCACCTTC
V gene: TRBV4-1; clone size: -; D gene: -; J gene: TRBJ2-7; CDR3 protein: CASSQEDSTDYEQYF; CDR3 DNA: TGCGCCAGCAGCCAAGAGGATAGCACGGATTACGAGCAGTACTTC
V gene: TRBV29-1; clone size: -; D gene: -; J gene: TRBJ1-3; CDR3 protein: CSASGSGNTIYF; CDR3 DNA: TGCAGCGCGTCGGGCTCTGGAAACACCATATATTTT
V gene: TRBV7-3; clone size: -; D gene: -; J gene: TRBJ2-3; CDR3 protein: CASSADRSTDTQYF; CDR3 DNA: TGTGCCAGCAGCGCCGACAGGTCCACAGATACGCAGTATTTT
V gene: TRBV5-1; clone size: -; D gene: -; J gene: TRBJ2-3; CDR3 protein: CASSLGAGQNTDTQYF; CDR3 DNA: TGCGCCAGCAGCTTGGGGGCGGGCCAGAACACAGATACGCAGTATTTT
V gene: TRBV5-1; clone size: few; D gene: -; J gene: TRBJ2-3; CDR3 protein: CASSFLQGGTDTQYF; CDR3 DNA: TGCGCCAGCAGCTTCCTCCAGGGGGGTACAGATACGCAGTATTTT
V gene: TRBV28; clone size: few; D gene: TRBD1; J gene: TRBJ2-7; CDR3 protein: CASSRPGTGEGEQYF; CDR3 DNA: TGTGCCAGCAGTCGCCCCGGGACAGGGGAGGGGGAGCAGTACTTC
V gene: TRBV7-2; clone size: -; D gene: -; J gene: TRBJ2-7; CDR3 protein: CASSLRVWTYEQYF; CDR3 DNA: TGTGCCAGCAGCTTAAGAGTGTGGACCTACGAGCAGTACTTC
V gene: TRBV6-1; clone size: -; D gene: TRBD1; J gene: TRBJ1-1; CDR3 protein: CASMERDRGVGTEAFF; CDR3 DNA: TGTGCCAGCATGGAGAGGGACAGGGGAGTTGGTACTGAAGCTTTCTTT
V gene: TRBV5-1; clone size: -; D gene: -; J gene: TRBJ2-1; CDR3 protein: CASSYRGQGEQFF; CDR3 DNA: TGCGCCAGCAGTTATCGGGGGCAGGGGGAGCAGTTCTTC
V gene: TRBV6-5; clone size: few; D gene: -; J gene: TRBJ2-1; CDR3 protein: CASTPGGGEQFF; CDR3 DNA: TGTGCCAGCACCCCCGGAGGAGGAGAGCAGTTCTTC
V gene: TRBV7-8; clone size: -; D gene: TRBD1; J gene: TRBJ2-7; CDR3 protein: CASSRMRDSRVEQYF; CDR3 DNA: TGCGCCAGCAGCCGTATGAGGGACAGTAGGGTCGAGCAGTACTTC
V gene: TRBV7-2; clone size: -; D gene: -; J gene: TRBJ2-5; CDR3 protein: CASSFLGFEQYF; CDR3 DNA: TGTGCCAGCAGCTTCCTCGGGTTTGAGCAGTACTTC
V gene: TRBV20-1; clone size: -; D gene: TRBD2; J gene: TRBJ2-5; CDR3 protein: CSAEASGSYQETQYF; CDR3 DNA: TGCAGTGCTGAGGCTAGCGGATCGTACCAAGAGACCCAGTACTTC
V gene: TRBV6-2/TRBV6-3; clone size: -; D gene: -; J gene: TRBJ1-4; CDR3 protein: CASSYLPGRDNEKLFF; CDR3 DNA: TGTGCCAGCAGTTACCTTCCGGGACGGGATAATGAAAAACTGTTTTTT
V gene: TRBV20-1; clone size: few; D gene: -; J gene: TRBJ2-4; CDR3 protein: CSVGGDANIQYF; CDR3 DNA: TGCAGTGTAGGAGGGGATGCGAACATTCAGTACTTC
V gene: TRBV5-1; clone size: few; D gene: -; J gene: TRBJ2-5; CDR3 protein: CASSLDGLEQETQYF; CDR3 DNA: TGCGCCAGCAGCTTGGATGGTCTGGAACAAGAGACCCAGTACTTC
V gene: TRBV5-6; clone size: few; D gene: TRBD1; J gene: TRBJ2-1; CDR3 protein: CASSTPGTGNGIKWEQFF; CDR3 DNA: TGTGCCAGCAGTACTCCCGGGACAGGGAATGGTATTAAGTGGGAGCAGTTCTTC
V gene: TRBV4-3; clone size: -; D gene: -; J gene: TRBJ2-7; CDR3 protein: CATSDSGKCEQYF; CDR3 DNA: TGCGCCACTTCAGACAGCGGAAAATGTGAGCAGTACTTC
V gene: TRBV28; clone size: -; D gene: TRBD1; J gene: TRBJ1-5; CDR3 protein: CASNRDRVQPQHF; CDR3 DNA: TGTGCCAGCAACCGGGACAGGGTACAGCCCCAGCATTTT
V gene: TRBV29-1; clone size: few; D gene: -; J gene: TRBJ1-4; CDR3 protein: CSVPGGEKLFF; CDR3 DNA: TGCAGCGTCCCGGGCGGTGAAAAACTGTTTTTT
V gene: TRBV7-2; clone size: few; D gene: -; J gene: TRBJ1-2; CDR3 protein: CASSFRQGYYGYTF; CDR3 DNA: TGTGCCAGCAGCTTCCGGCAGGGGTACTATGGCTACACCTTC
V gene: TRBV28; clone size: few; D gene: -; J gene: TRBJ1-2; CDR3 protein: CATHKGDTSYGYTF; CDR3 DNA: TGTGCCACCCACAAAGGGGACACTTCTTATGGCTACACCTTC
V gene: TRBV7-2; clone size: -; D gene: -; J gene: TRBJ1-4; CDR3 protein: CASQVGARREKLFF; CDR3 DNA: TGTGCCAGCCAGGTGGGGGCAAGGCGTGAAAAACTGTTTTTT
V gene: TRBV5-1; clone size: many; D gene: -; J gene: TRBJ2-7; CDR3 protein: CASSLEWSYEQYF; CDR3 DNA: TGCGCCAGCAGCTTGGAGTGGTCCTACGAGCAGTACTTC
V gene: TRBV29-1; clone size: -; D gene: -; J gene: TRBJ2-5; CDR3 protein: CSVVDDTQETQYF; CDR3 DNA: TGCAGCGTTGTGGATGACACTCAAGAGACCCAGTACTTC
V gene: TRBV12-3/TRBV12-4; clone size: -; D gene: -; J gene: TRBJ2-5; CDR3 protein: CASSPLRGHYNEQYF; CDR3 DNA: TGTGCCAGCAGTCCCCTACGGGGGCATTACAATGAGCAGTACTTC
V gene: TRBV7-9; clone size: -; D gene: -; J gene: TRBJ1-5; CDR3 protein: CASSLESIAQPQHF; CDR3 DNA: TGTGCCAGCAGCTTAGAGAGTATAGCTCAGCCCCAGCATTTT
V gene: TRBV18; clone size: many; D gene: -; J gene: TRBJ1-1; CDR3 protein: CASSQGPDAEAFF; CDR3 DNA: TGTGCCAGCTCACAGGGCCCCGATGCTGAAGCTTTCTTT
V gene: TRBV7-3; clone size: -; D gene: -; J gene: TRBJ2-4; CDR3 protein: CASSLIRAEGLYF; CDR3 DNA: TGTGCCAGCAGCTTAATTCGAGCAGAAGGTCTGTACTTC
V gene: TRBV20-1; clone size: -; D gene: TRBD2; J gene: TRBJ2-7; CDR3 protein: CSAILGTSGVYEQYF; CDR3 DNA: TGCAGTGCTATTCTTGGGACTAGCGGGGTCTACGAGCAGTACTTC
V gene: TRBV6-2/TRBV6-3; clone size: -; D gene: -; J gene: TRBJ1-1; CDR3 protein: CASSYLVGEAFF; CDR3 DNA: TGTGCCAGCAGTTACCTGGTCGGTGAAGCTTTCTTT
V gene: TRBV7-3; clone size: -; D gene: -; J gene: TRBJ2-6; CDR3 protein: CASSLRTHSGANVLTF; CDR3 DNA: TGTGCCAGCAGCTTAAGGACCCACTCTGGGGCCAACGTCCTGACTTTC
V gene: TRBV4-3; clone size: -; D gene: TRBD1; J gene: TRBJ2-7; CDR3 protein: CASSQGRDRLYEQYF; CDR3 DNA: TGCGCCAGCAGCCAAGGCCGGGACAGACTCTACGAGCAGTACTTC
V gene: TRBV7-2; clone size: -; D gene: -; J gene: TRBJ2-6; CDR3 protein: CASSFQGGNVLTF; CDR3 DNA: TGTGCCAGCAGCTTTCAGGGGGGCAACGTCCTGACTTTC
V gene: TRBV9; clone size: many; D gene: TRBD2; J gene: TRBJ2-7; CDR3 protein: CASSASGGIPYEQYF; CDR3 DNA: TGTGCCAGCAGCGCGAGCGGGGGTATCCCCTACGAGCAGTACTTC
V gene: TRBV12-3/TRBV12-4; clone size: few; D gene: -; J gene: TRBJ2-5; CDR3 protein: CASSFIRETQYF; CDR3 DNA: TGTGCCAGCAGCTTCATCAGGGAGACCCAGTACTTC